These T cell receptor beta chains were read from a single sample in a study of cytomegalovirus exposure and HLA in healthy donors. Profiled with immunoSEQ multiplex PCR; TCRdb holds only in-frame clones, not every one. Listed are approximately 150,000 clones; 1.5% to 1.7% falls within the top ten. Sequenced material: PBMCs. All receptors derive from a woman in her thirties or forties in good health and CMV-seronegative. Both conserved end residues are part of each CDR3. A D gene is named only where the DNA matches it firmly.

TRBV5-1	TRBJ2-4	15	TRBD2	CASRPSGGAGNIQYF
TRBV19	TRBJ2-5	16	TRBD1	CASSITYTGGRETQYF
TRBV14	TRBJ1-2	14	.	CASSQDPGNYGYTF
TRBV9	TRBJ2-3	17	TRBD2	CASSVLAGGLLTDTQYF
TRBV6-6	TRBJ2-3	14	.	CASSSPSSTDTQYF
TRBV19	TRBJ1-4	15	.	CASKRGGATNEKLFF
TRBV5-4	TRBJ1-6	15	.	CASSLEVGVSSPLHF
TRBV25-1	TRBJ1-2	11	.	CASSEVDGYTF
TRBV10-3	TRBJ1-3	17	.	CAISESGTELSGNTIYF
TRBV9	TRBJ1-2	14	TRBD1	CASSVGYRGYGYTF
TRBV10-3	TRBJ2-5	14	.	CAISGDIRQETQYF
TRBV4-3	TRBJ1-3	16	.	CASSQNPGISGNTIYF
TRBV5-4	TRBJ1-2	14	.	CASSSERGPYGYTF
TRBV6-1	TRBJ2-7	15	TRBD1	CASSASGTGVYEQYF
TRBV18	TRBJ2-2	18	TRBD2	CASSPRTSGGANTGELFF
TRBV25-1	TRBJ2-3	17	.	CASSPFSRNRERDTQYF
TRBV19	TRBJ2-1	15	TRBD1	CASHHQAGGRNEQFF
TRBV5-1	TRBJ2-5	18	TRBD2	CASSSSGLARPLQETQYF
TRBV5-1	TRBJ1-6	16	TRBD1	CASSPRTGGSNSPLHF
TRBV19	TRBJ2-3	16	TRBD2	CASSKRAGRDTDTQYF
TRBV6-5	TRBJ1-4	14	.	CASRTYRDDEKLFF
TRBV29-1	TRBJ1-2	14	TRBD1	CSVVRTGGSHGYTF
TRBV6-5	TRBJ1-5	14	TRBD1	CASNPTGDRQPQHF
TRBV7-2	TRBJ2-5	14	.	CASSSRGPQETQYF
TRBV5-8	TRBJ2-2	18	TRBD1	CASSLSGPGGARTGELFF
TRBV5-1	TRBJ2-7	14	TRBD2	CASSPGAGTYEQYF
TRBV2	TRBJ2-7	14	.	CASSELRGEAEQYF
TRBV6-6	TRBJ1-5	14	TRBD1	CASRGQTFNQPQHF